This paragraph reports one T cell receptor (beta chain). Its matching antigen is unknown. Assay: immunoSEQ multiplex PCR; the TCRdb copy retains only in-frame clones and omits some. The table has 95,000 to 100,000 clones, 70% to 90% seen once; the top ten hold under 1.5%. These data are taken from a study of T cell responses to AZD1222 COVID-19 vaccine. Points from the study as a whole: Seropositive AZD1222 recipients at baseline numbered only five or six.

The germline gives CDR1 SGHRS, CDR2 YFSETQ. This CDR3 has 16 residues. V lost 6 bases and J lost 5; bases outside the gene matches: 14. The rearrangement joins TRBV5-1 to TRBJ1-1, with TRBD1 identical over 9 bases. Specimen: peripheral blood, collected on day 0 of AZD1222 vaccination. The receptor's source is an adult in good health. CDR3 sequence reads: CASTLGQGFAATEAFF. The CDR3 coding sequence is TGCGCCAGCACCCTGGGACAGGGCTTTGCCGCGACTGAAGCTTTCTTT. The full variable domain, completed using reference TRBV5-1 and TRBJ1-1, is KAGVTQTPRYLIKTRGQQVTLSCSPISGHRSVSWYQQTPGQGLQFLFEYFSETQRNKGNFPGRFSGRQFSNSRSEMNVSTLELGDSALYLCASTLGQGFAATEAFFGQGTRLTVV.